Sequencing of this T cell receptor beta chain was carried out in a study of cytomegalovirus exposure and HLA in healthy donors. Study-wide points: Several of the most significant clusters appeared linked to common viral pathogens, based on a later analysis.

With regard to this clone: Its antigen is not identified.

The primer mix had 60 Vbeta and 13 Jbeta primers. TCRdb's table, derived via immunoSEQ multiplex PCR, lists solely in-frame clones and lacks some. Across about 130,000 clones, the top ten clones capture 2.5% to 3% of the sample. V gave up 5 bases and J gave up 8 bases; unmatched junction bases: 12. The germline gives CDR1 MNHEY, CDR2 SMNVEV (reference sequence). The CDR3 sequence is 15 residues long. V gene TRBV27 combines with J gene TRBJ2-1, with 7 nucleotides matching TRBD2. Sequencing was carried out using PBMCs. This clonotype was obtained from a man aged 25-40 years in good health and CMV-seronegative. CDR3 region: CASSGAGLSTDEQFF. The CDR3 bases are TGTGCCAGCAGTGGGGCGGGACTATCAACGGATGAGCAGTTCTTC.